Shown below are 15 T cell receptor beta chains from a single sample sequenced in a study of blood T cells in healthy people across ages. Alongside a J-beta primer mix, a sample-barcoded 5' primer served in a second PCR lasting about 7 to 11 cycles. Each CDR3 protein is one row after TCRdb ran MiXCR on the 5' RACE reads. The sample yields 1.5 million to 2 million distinct CDR3 sequences, approximately 50% seen once. The sequenced material came from blood. These receptor sequences come from a woman between 35 and 50 years old in good health.

This clonotype was counted between two and nine times. This chain uses TRBV6-5 with TRBJ1-6, with D hard to call. The CDR3 contains 13 residues. The germline V gene encodes CDR1 MNHEY and CDR2 SVGAGI. V was trimmed by 6 bases and J by 9 bases, leaving 12 bases between them. The CDR3 DNA is TGTGCCAGCAGCCTCAAGGTTTTTTCACCCCTCCACTTT. Translating it yields CASSLKVFSPLHF.

The chain carries TRBV6-5 and TRBJ1-2, with 7 bases matching TRBD1. Germline CDR1 MNHEY, CDR2 SVGAGI. With 4 bases clipped from V and 0 bases from J, the junction kept 5 bases outside the gene matches. The length of the CDR3 is 15 residues. CDR3: CASSSGQRSNYGYTF. The CDR3 bases are TGTGCCAGCAGTTCGGGACAGCGGTCTAACTATGGCTACACCTTC.

The gene calls are TRBV29-1 and TRBJ1-5; the D is unclear. The CDR3 consists of 11 residues. V was pared by 6 bases and J by 12 bases, with 15 bases between. The germline CDR1 and CDR2 sequences are SQVTM and ANQGSEA. The CDR3 nucleotides are TGCAGCGTCTCCCCCCCTACGAGCCAGCATTTT. Protein product: CSVSPPTSQHF.

Ten or more counts support this clonotype. V is TRBV6-5 and J is TRBJ2-3, with 8 bases matching TRBD2. After removal of 7 bases from V and 2 bases from J, the junction contained 11 bases not matched to a gene. The CDR3 contains 16 residues. CDR1 is MNHEY and CDR2 is SVGAGI in the germline V gene. CDR3 nucleotide sequence: TGTGCCAGCACCACCTTAGCGGGGTCTCTCACAGATACGCAGTATTTT. Translating gives CASTTLAGSLTDTQYF.

J is TRBJ2-1 and V is TRBV20-1; 10 bases agree with TRBD1. CDR1 is DFQATT, CDR2 SNEGSKA, per germline (reference sequence). The V segment lost 5 bases and the J segment 9 bases; nucleotides outside the gene matches: 13. The CDR3 is made up of 15 amino acids. The CDR3 region is CSAHDPGQGSCEQFF. CDR3 nucleotides: TGCAGTGCTCACGATCCGGGACAGGGGTCTTGTGAGCAGTTCTTC.

The chain links TRBV29-1 to TRBJ2-3; unclear D gene. With 3 bases removed from V and 3 bases from J, the gap between germline ends came to 7 bases. Looked up from germline, CDR1 is SQVTM and CDR2 is ANQGSEA. The CDR3 consists of 12 residues. DNA of the CDR3: TGCAGCGTTGATGCCCCTACAGATACGCAGTATTTT. This codes for CSVDAPTDTQYF.

This clonotype has only a few counts. The chain employs TRBV5-6 and TRBJ2-1; D is uncertain. CDR3 length equals 13 residues. Trimming pared 4 bases from V and 3 bases from J, leaving 8 bases between. Per the germline V gene, CDR1 is SGHDT and CDR2 is YYEEEE. CDR3 in DNA: TGTGCCAGCAGCGGGCCGGTCTACAATGAGCAGTTCTTC. This codes for CASSGPVYNEQFF. Full variable domain (rest looked up from reference TRBV5-6 and TRBJ2-1): DAGVTQSPTHLIKTRGQQVTLRCSPKSGHDTVSWYQQALGQGPQFIFQYYEEEERQRGNFPDRFSGHQFPNYSSELNVNALLLGDSALYLCASSGPVYNEQFFGPGTRLTVL.

This clonotype has more than one count but fewer than ten. The chain recombines TRBV9 with TRBJ2-5, with 14 bases that match TRBD2. Germline trimming cut 3 bases from V and 0 bases from J; bases unmatched to any gene: 4. Germline assignment: CDR1 SGDLS and CDR2 YYNGEE. The CDR3 is 17 amino acids. CDR3 coding DNA: TGTGCCAGCAGCGGGGGGACTAGCGGGGGAAACCAAGAGACCCAGTACTTC. This encodes CASSGGTSGGNQETQYF.

This clonotype was observed a few times. V and J are TRBV7-2 and TRBJ1-2; D possibly corresponds to TRBD1 (6 bases). Germline values: CDR1 SGHTA, CDR2 FQGNSA. There are 14 residues in the CDR3. V lost 5 bases and J 4 bases, leaving 14 bases between the germline ends. CDR3 coding DNA: TGTGCCAGCAGCCCCTACAGGGCCGCCTATGGCTACACCTTC. Residues: CASSPYRAAYGYTF.

Comment on this clonotype: An end of the junction differs from the germline gene, which may be a read error. This chain links TRBV2 with TRBJ2-3, with a possible D match to TRBD2 (6 bases). There are 18 residues in the CDR3. Germline CDR1 is SNHLY and CDR2 is FYNNEI. The CDR3 loop reads CASIIRGVVTERTDTQYF. CDR3 DNA: TGTGCCAGCATCATCCGCGGGGTCGTGACAGAACGCACAGACACGCAGTATTTT.

In this sample, this clonotype turned up once. The chain couples TRBV6-2 or TRBV6-3 to TRBJ2-7, with a tentative D call TRBD2 (7 bases). Germline V gives CDR1 MNHEY, CDR2 SVGEGT. Trimming removed 2 bases at V and 0 bases at J, with 14 bases between. CDR3 length equals 16 residues. The CDR3 DNA reads as TGTGCCAGCAGTTACGGAGGCGGGGGCTTCTCCTACGAGCAGTACTTC. Translation: CASSYGGGGFSYEQYF.

This clonotype has a handful of counts. V and J are TRBV20-1 and TRBJ2-1; no definite D call. The germline gives CDR1 DFQATT, CDR2 SNEGSKA (reference sequence). The CDR3 covers 13 residues. Between the trimmed V and J ends, which lost 1 base and 8 bases, there was a span of 12 bases. CDR3: CSARGFSPHEQFF. CDR3 nucleotides: TGCAGTGCTAGAGGCTTCAGCCCCCATGAGCAGTTCTTC.

V and J are TRBV21-1 and TRBJ2-7; no DNA check was done on the table's D call, TRBD2. The last part of the DNA fits TRBJ2-5 better; the J call may be wrong. TRBV21-1 is given as a pseudogene. This CDR3 contains 16 residues. The CDR3 DNA reads TGTGCCAGCAGCAAAGGGCGGGGAGCTCGAGAGGAGACCCAGTACTTC. It translates to CASSKGRGAREETQYF.

In this sample, this clonotype turned up a few times. The chain recombines TRBV7-3 with TRBJ2-3; possible D gene TRBD2, 7 bases. Germline V lookup: CDR1 SGHTA, CDR2 FQGTGA. V was pared by 5 bases and J by 0 bases, with 15 bases between. The CDR3 is 16 amino acids. The CDR3 reads CASSQGGGFSTDTQYF. CDR3 nucleotides: TGTGCCAGCAGCCAGGGAGGGGGTTTTAGCACAGATACGCAGTATTTT.

This clonotype appeared a few times. The chain uses TRBV21-1 and TRBJ1-1; TRBD1 is taken as the D call from the table, unchecked against the DNA. TRBV21-1 is a known pseudogene. The CDR3 consists of 14 residues. CDR3 nucleotides: TGTGCCAGCACTCACCGGGACAAATACCCTAAAGCTTTCTTT. Protein: CASTHRDKYPKAFF.